This TCR beta chain was observed in a study of cytomegalovirus exposure and HLA in healthy donors. Worth noting for this clone: What it binds is not known.

Per the germline V gene, CDR1 is SGHRS and CDR2 is YFSETQ. The V and J ends lost 0 bases and 4 bases respectively, with 8 bases between them. This CDR3 region has 14 residues. Notes on the study in general: The study flagged some 170 TCR beta chains as cytomegalovirus-associated. Prediction of most subjects' HLA-A and HLA-B alleles by TCR beta sequences was reportedly accurate. In a later analysis, CMV-associated beta chains were mostly HLA-associated, it appeared.

PCR employed 60 Vbeta and 13 Jbeta primers. Libraries were prepared by immunoSEQ multiplex PCR; TCRdb keeps only in-frame clonotypes and omits some of them. Here the sample table reports under 200,000 clones. Material: PBMCs. J is TRBJ2-1 and V is TRBV5-1; D is possibly TRBD1 (5 bases). The sequence was obtained from a man aged 25 to 40 in good health and CMV-seronegative. The CDR3 nucleotides read TGCGCCAGCAGCTTGGGACAGCTATACAATGAGCAGTTCTTC. This translates into CASSLGQLYNEQFF. Together with reference TRBV5-1 and TRBJ2-1, the CDR3 gives the full variable domain: KAGVTQTPRYLIKTRGQQVTLSCSPISGHRSVSWYQQTPGQGLQFLFEYFSETQRNKGNFPGRFSGRQFSNSRSEMNVSTLELGDSALYLCASSLGQLYNEQFFGPGTRLTVL.